These T cell receptor beta chains were read from a single sample in a study of tumor-infiltrating lymphocytes in oesophageal squamous cell carcinoma. TCRdb fed the PCR reads into MiXCR, producing one record per CDR3 protein. The sample yields approximately 11,000 distinct CDR3 sequences, approximately 49% seen once. Sequenced: esophageal tumor tissue. The receptors were gathered from a male donor with esophageal squamous cell carcinoma. Both conserved end residues are part of each CDR3. The D gene is left open where the match is weak. The listing skips clone size in some rows; elsewhere it reads once, few, many or a size class.

many | TRBJ2-7 | TRBV19 | - | CATKGQRDSYEQYF | TGTGCCACTAAGGGACAAAGGGACTCCTACGAGCAGTACTTC
- | TRBJ2-6 | TRBV6-1 | TRBD1 | CASITGGQSSGANVLTF | TGTGCCAGTATCACAGGGGGTCAAAGCTCTGGGGCCAACGTCCTGACTTTC
few | TRBJ2-6 | TRBV27 | - | CASSFTSSGANVLTF | TGTGCCAGCAGTTTTACAAGCTCTGGGGCCAACGTCCTGACTTTC
many | TRBJ2-3 | TRBV19 | TRBD2 | CASSIGGTSGRAFGTDTQYF | TGTGCCAGTAGTATAGGAGGGACTAGCGGGAGGGCCTTTGGCACAGATACGCAGTATTTT
few | TRBJ2-1 | TRBV7-2 | TRBD1 | CASRPGTGGGNEQFF | TGTGCCAGCAGACCCGGGACAGGGGGGGGAAATGAGCAGTTCTTC
many | TRBJ2-1 | TRBV12-5 | TRBD2 | CASGFVTSGRVYNEQFF | TGTGCTAGTGGTTTCGTGACTAGCGGGAGGGTGTACAATGAGCAGTTCTTC
- | TRBJ1-1 | TRBV6-2/TRBV6-3 | - | CASSPFKNTEAFF | TGTGCCAGCAGTCCCTTTAAGAACACTGAAGCTTTCTTT
- | TRBJ2-7 | TRBV7-3 | - | CASSLDPSLGQYF | TGTGCCAGCAGCTTAGACCCTAGCTTGGGGCAGTACTTC
- | TRBJ2-4 | TRBV6-6 | TRBD2 | CASTVRSSGRSQNIQYF | TGTGCCAGCACCGTTCGGTCTAGCGGGAGGAGCCAAAACATTCAGTACTTC
- | TRBJ2-7 | TRBV6-1 | TRBD1 | CASSERDRGAGEQYF | TGTGCCAGCAGTGAACGGGACAGGGGGGCCGGCGAGCAGTACTTC
few | TRBJ2-3 | TRBV6-2/TRBV6-3 | - | CASSYSAVRRTDTQYF | TGTGCCAGCAGTTACTCGGCGGTTAGACGCACAGATACGCAGTATTTT
few | TRBJ2-1 | TRBV7-2 | - | CASSPRGSGPGDEQFF | TGTGCCAGCAGCCCTCGGGGTAGCGGACCAGGCGATGAGCAGTTCTTC
- | TRBJ2-7 | TRBV14 | TRBD1 | CASSLMTGTYEQYF | TGTGCCAGCAGCCTCATGACAGGGACGTACGAGCAGTACTTC
- | TRBJ2-7 | TRBV6-9 | TRBD1 | CASRWTGGSYEQYF | TGTGCCAGCAGGTGGACAGGGGGCTCCTACGAGCAGTACTTC
many | TRBJ2-3 | TRBV4-2 | TRBD2 | CASSQVSGSYADTQYF | TGTGCCAGCAGCCAAGTTAGCGGGAGTTACGCAGATACGCAGTATTTT
few | TRBJ2-1 | TRBV7-6 | TRBD2 | CASSRWTSGRYNEQFF | TGTGCCAGCAGCAGATGGACTAGCGGGAGGTACAATGAGCAGTTCTTC
- | TRBJ2-5 | TRBV7-8 | TRBD2 | CASSERTSYPTETQYF | TGTGCCAGCAGCGAGAGGACTAGCTACCCCACGGAGACCCAGTACTTC
few | TRBJ2-1 | TRBV7-6 | - | CASSLTGFNEQFF | TGTGCCAGCAGCTTAACAGGGTTCAATGAGCAGTTCTTC
- | TRBJ1-1 | TRBV7-2 | - | CASSSQGSTEAFF | TGTGCCAGCAGCTCACAGGGAAGCACTGAAGCTTTCTTT
- | TRBJ2-5 | TRBV7-2 | TRBD2 | CASSLAPGTGLGTQYF | TGTGCCAGCAGCTTAGCCCCCGGGACTGGACTAGGGACCCAGTACTTC
once | TRBJ2-1 | TRBV7-2 | - | CASSLGGYAYNEQFF | TGTGCCAGCAGCTTAGGCGGCTACGCATACAATGAGCAGTTCTTC
few | TRBJ2-3 | TRBV19 | - | CASSIYAISTDTQYF | TGTGCCAGTAGTATCTACGCCATCAGCACAGATACGCAGTATTTT
many | TRBJ2-5 | TRBV24-1 | - | CATSDPTGGETQYF | TGTGCCACCAGTGACCCGACTGGCGGCGAGACCCAGTACTTC
many | TRBJ2-1 | TRBV5-8 | - | CASSFPTAGGYNEQFF | TGTGCCAGCAGCTTCCCGACCGCTGGCGGGTACAATGAGCAGTTCTTC
- | TRBJ2-5 | TRBV7-2 | TRBD1 | CASSRDRTQETQYF | TGTGCCAGCAGCCGGGACAGGACACAAGAGACCCAGTACTTC
- | TRBJ2-1 | TRBV27 | TRBD1 | CASGTGGKYEQFF | TGTGCCAGCGGGACAGGGGGGAAATACGAGCAGTTCTTC
- | TRBJ2-1 | TRBV7-3 | - | CASSLEADTYNEQFF | TGTGCCAGCAGCTTGGAAGCGGATACGTACAATGAGCAGTTCTTC
medium-sized | TRBJ2-5 | TRBV5-6 | - | CASSFYSQETQYF | TGTGCCAGCAGCTTCTACAGCCAAGAGACCCAGTACTTC
- | TRBJ2-1 | TRBV5-6 | - | CASSLAWVTRDEQFF | TGTGCCAGCAGCTTGGCCTGGGTAACACGCGATGAGCAGTTCTTC
few | TRBJ2-7 | TRBV7-8 | TRBD2 | CASSSQSGMYSYEQYF | TGTGCCAGCAGCTCACAGAGCGGGATGTACTCCTACGAGCAGTACTTC
many | TRBJ2-2 | TRBV24-1 | - | CATSERVIGELFF | TGTGCCACCAGTGAGAGGGTCATCGGGGAGCTGTTTTTT
- | TRBJ2-5 | TRBV7-3 | - | CASRPQSVTSYVEQYF | TGTGCCAGCAGACCGCAATCTGTGACATCCTACGTTGAGCAGTACTTC
- | TRBJ2-1 | TRBV7-2 | TRBD1 | CASSLDPGGVNEQFF | TGTGCCAGCAGCTTAGATCCAGGGGGCGTGAATGAGCAGTTCTTC
- | TRBJ2-3 | TRBV9 | TRBD2 | CASSNWGGEGTDTQYF | TGTGCCAGCAGCAACTGGGGGGGGGAAGGCACAGATACGCAGTATTTT
few | TRBJ2-3 | TRBV12-3/TRBV12-4 | TRBD2 | CASRLGLAGYTDTQYF | TGTGCCAGCAGACTAGGACTAGCGGGATACACAGATACGCAGTATTTT
- | TRBJ2-3 | TRBV7-3 | - | CASSLIPSTDTQYF | TGTGCCAGCAGCTTAATTCCTAGCACAGATACGCAGTATTTT
- | TRBJ1-1 | TRBV28 | - | CASSSILVLLNTEAFF | TGTGCCAGCAGTTCTATTTTGGTACTACTGAACACTGAAGCTTTCTTT
- | TRBJ2-6 | TRBV28 | TRBD1 | CASSRTGGDSGANVLTF | TGTGCCAGCAGCAGGACAGGGGGTGACTCTGGGGCCAACGTCCTGACTTTC
- | TRBJ2-4 | TRBV10-3 | - | CAIDSSGEQYF | TGTGCCATCGACAGTTCTGGGGAGCAGTACTTC
- | TRBJ2-1 | TRBV7-6 | - | CASSAGADSYNEQFF | TGTGCCAGCAGCGCCGGAGCGGACTCCTACAATGAGCAGTTCTTC
- | TRBJ2-1 | TRBV7-6 | - | CASSFSGRSYNEQFF | TGTGCCAGCAGCTTTAGCGGCCGCTCCTACAATGAGCAGTTCTTC